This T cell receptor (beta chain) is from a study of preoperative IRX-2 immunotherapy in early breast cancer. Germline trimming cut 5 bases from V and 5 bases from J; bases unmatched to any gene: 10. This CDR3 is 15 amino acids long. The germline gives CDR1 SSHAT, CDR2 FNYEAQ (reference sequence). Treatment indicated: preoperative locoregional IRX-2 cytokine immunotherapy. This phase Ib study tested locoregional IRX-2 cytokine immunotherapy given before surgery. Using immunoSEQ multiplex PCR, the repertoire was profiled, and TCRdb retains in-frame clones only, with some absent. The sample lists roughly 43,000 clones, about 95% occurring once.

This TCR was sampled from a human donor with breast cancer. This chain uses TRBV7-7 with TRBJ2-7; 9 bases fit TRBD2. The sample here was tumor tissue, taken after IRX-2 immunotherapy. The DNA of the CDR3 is TGTGCCAGCAGCCTCGGCCCAGCGGGAGGTCACGAGCAGTACTTC. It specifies CASSLGPAGGHEQYF.